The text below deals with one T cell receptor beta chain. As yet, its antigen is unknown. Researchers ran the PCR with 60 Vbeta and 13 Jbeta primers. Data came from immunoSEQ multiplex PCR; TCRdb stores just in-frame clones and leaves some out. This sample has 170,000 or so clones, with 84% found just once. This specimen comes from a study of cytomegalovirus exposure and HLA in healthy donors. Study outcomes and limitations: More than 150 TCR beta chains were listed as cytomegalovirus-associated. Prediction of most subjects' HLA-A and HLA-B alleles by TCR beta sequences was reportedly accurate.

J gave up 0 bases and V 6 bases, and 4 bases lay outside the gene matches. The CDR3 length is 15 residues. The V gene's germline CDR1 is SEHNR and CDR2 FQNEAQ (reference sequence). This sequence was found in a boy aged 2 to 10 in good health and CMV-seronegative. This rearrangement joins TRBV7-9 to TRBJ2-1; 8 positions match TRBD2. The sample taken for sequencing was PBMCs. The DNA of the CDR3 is TGTGCCAGCAGGTCTAGCGGGCGCTCCTACAATGAGCAGTTCTTC. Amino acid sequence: CASRSSGRSYNEQFF.